These T cell receptor beta chains were read from a single sample in a study of cytomegalovirus exposure and HLA in healthy donors. The repertoire was sequenced with immunoSEQ multiplex PCR; TCRdb's copy has only in-frame clones and lacks some. The repertoire consists of about 280,000 clones, with 88% occurring once and the leading ten covering about 0.85%. The source material was PBMCs. Receptors originate from a young woman in good health and CMV-seronegative. CDR3s include the opening cysteine and the closing phenylalanine or tryptophan. The D gene is left open where the match is weak. Clone size is not always given. Where it is, it says once, few, many or a class for expanded clones.

cdr3_nt | cdr3_aa | j_call | v_call | clone_size | d_call
TGCGCCAGCCTCCTGGGACTTCCCGGGGATACGCAGTATTTT | CASLLGLPGDTQYF | TRBJ2-3 | TRBV5-1 | - | -
TGCGCCAGCAGCTTGGGAAGCCTCAATGAAAAACTGTTTTTT | CASSLGSLNEKLFF | TRBJ1-4 | TRBV5-1 | - | -
TGTGCCACCAGCAGCGGGAGGGAGTACAATGAGCAGTTCTTC | CATSSGREYNEQFF | TRBJ2-1 | TRBV15 | - | TRBD2
TGTGCCAGCAGTAACGGGGGGGGGATTGATGGCTACACCTTC | CASSNGGGIDGYTF | TRBJ1-2 | TRBV6-6 | - | -
TGTGCCAGCAAGAGACAGGGCGAGAACTATGGCTACACCTTC | CASKRQGENYGYTF | TRBJ1-2 | TRBV28 | - | TRBD1
TGTGCCAGCAGCCCCCGACTAGCGGAAGACACAGATACGCAGTATTTT | CASSPRLAEDTDTQYF | TRBJ2-3 | TRBV7-9 | - | TRBD2
TGTGCCAGCGGACACCCGAACGGGACTAGCGGGGCCGTCTTTGTGCAGTTCTTC | CASGHPNGTSGAVFVQFF | TRBJ2-1 | TRBV9 | - | TRBD2
TGTGCCACCAGCAGAGTGGGGACAGGGGGGAACATTCAGTACTTC | CATSRVGTGGNIQYF | TRBJ2-4 | TRBV15 | - | TRBD1
TGTGCCAGCAGTTTTCTTGGACAGGGGGGCGAGCAGTACTTC | CASSFLGQGGEQYF | TRBJ2-7 | TRBV28 | - | TRBD1
TGTGCCAGCAGTTACGAACTAGCGGGAGTGGAGCAGTTCTTC | CASSYELAGVEQFF | TRBJ2-1 | TRBV6-6 | many | TRBD2
TGTGCCAGCAGCCGGAGGGGTCAGCCCCAGCATTTT | CASSRRGQPQHF | TRBJ1-5 | TRBV13 | - | -
TGTGCCAGCAGCCCCGACCATCAGACAGGGCTGAATTCACCCCTCCACTTT | CASSPDHQTGLNSPLHF | TRBJ1-6 | TRBV11-2 | - | TRBD1
TGCAGCGTACCGGGACAGGCCGAGGGCTACACCTTC | CSVPGQAEGYTF | TRBJ1-2 | TRBV29-1 | few | TRBD1
TGTGCCAGCAGTTTAATCGGGAGGGACTATGGCTACACCTTC | CASSLIGRDYGYTF | TRBJ1-2 | TRBV27 | - | -
TGTGCCAGCACCCCCGACAGGGCATCCTACAATGAGCAGTTCTTC | CASTPDRASYNEQFF | TRBJ2-1 | TRBV2 | - | TRBD1
TGCGCCAGCAGCCAAGATGCGGGGGGCGCGGACGAAGCTTTCTTT | CASSQDAGGADEAFF | TRBJ1-1 | TRBV4-1 | - | -
TGTGCCAGCAGTTTTCAGGGGGGTTCCTACGAGCAGTACTTC | CASSFQGGSYEQYF | TRBJ2-7 | TRBV28 | - | -
TGTGCCAGCAGTTTCTTAACAGGGGGCTCGCCCTACGAGCAGTACTTC | CASSFLTGGSPYEQYF | TRBJ2-7 | TRBV27 | - | TRBD1
TGTGCCAGCAGCTCTACAGGGGGCGGCACTGAAGCTTTCTTT | CASSSTGGGTEAFF | TRBJ1-1 | TRBV7-8 | - | TRBD1
TGTGCCAGCAGGAATACAGGGGGCGCGGCTAATGAAAAACTGTTTTTT | CASRNTGGAANEKLFF | TRBJ1-4 | TRBV5-4 | once | TRBD1
TGTGCCAGCAGTGAAGGGACTAGCGGAGAGACCCAGTACTTC | CASSEGTSGETQYF | TRBJ2-5 | TRBV2 | once | TRBD2
TGCAGCGTCGACCGGATCGACTCTTACGAGCAGTACTTC | CSVDRIDSYEQYF | TRBJ2-7 | TRBV29-1 | - | -
TGTGCCTGGAAGAAAGGAGAGGGGAGGGGAGAGACCCAGTACTTC | CAWKKGEGRGETQYF | TRBJ2-5 | TRBV30 | - | TRBD2
TGTGCCAGCTGCCCGCTAGCGGGAGCCTTAGGCGAGCAGTTCTTC | CASCPLAGALGEQFF | TRBJ2-1 | TRBV14 | - | TRBD2
TGTGCCAGCAGTTTGACCTGGACAGGGGGCTCTCCCGTCACGTATTTT | CASSLTWTGGSPVTYF | TRBJ2-3 | TRBV28 | - | TRBD1
TGCGCCAGCAGCCCGGGTGGCGCGGGCCTTAATGAAAAACTGTTTTTT | CASSPGGAGLNEKLFF | TRBJ1-4 | TRBV5-1 | - | -
TGTGCCAGCAGTTTATCGATTTTAGCGGACGACTCGAGGGAGACCCAGTACTTC | CASSLSILADDSRETQYF | TRBJ2-5 | TRBV28 | - | -
TGTGCCAGCAGCCTCACAACTAGCGAGGCACGGTACTACGAGCAGTACTTC | CASSLTTSEARYYEQYF | TRBJ2-7 | TRBV14 | - | TRBD2
TGTGCCAGCAGTGAAAAGCCCATTGAGGTTAGCACAGATACGCAGTATTTT | CASSEKPIEVSTDTQYF | TRBJ2-3 | TRBV25-1 | once | -
TGTGCCAGCAGTTTCTTCGGCGGCTCCTACAATGAGCAGTTCTTC | CASSFFGGSYNEQFF | TRBJ2-1 | TRBV27 | once | -
TGCGCCAGCAGCCAAGAATGGGACAGGGGAGATCAGCCCCAGCATTTT | CASSQEWDRGDQPQHF | TRBJ1-5 | TRBV4-3 | - | TRBD1
TGTGCCAGTCAGACTAGCCAGGGACTTGACAATGAGCAGTTCTTC | CASQTSQGLDNEQFF | TRBJ2-1 | TRBV21-1 | - | -
TGTGCCAGCAGCTTAGAACTGAGGGGGAGGGCCCGGCAGTTCTTC | CASSLELRGRARQFF | TRBJ2-1 | TRBV7-3 | - | -
TGTGCCAGCAGTTACCGGACAGGAAACTATGGCTACACCTTC | CASSYRTGNYGYTF | TRBJ1-2 | TRBV6-5 | once | TRBD1
TGTGCCAGCAGCCAAGCGAGTCGGGGAGACCACGAGCAGTACTTC | CASSQASRGDHEQYF | TRBJ2-7 | TRBV4-2 | - | -
TGTGCCATATACAGGGCTGGCGAGCAGTACTTC | CAIYRAGEQYF | TRBJ2-7 | TRBV2 | - | -